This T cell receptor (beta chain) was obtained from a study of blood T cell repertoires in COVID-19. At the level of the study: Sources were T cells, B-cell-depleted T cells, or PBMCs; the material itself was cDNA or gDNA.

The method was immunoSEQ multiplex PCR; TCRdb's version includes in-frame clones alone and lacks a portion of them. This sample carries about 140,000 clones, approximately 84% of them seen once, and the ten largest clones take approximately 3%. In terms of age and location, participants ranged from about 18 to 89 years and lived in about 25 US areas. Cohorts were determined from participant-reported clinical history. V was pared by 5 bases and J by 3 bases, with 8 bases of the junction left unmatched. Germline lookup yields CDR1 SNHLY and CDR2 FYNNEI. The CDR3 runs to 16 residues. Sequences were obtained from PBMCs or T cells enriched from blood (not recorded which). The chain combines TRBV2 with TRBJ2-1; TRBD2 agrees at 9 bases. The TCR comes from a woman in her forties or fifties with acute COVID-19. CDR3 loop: CASSMWASGNYNEQFF. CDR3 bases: TGTGCCAGCAGTATGTGGGCTAGCGGGAACTACAATGAGCAGTTCTTC.